The clone carrying this T cell receptor beta chain has more than one count but fewer than ten. Antigen unknown. Unique molecular identifiers were incorporated when the TCRbeta library was constructed. TCRdb ran MiXCR on the PCR reads and lists one entry per CDR3 protein. Altogether about 580,000 distinct CDR3 sequences are present, under 25% being singletons, with the ten largest covering 13% to 15%. The data stem from a study of T-cell reconstitution after alpha-beta-depleted transplantation in children. Trimming left V 6 bases short and J 4 bases short, with 13 bases between. From germline, CDR1 is MNHNS and CDR2 SASEGT. The length of the CDR3 is 14 residues. Study results and caveats: Alpha-beta T cells present about two months after transplant were reported to originate from several hundred expanded graft clones.

This specimen consisted of PBMCs, mostly from graft donor cells, obtained 360 days after TCRalphabeta/CD19-depleted stem cell transplant. This chain joins TRBV6-1 and TRBJ2-1; D possibly corresponds to TRBD1 (5 bases). The TCR originated in a boy in the first two years of life who had a stem cell transplant for acute myeloid leukemia, so the T cells may come from the graft donor. CDR3 bases: TGTGCCAGCAGAATCAGGGTAACTTACAATGAGCAGTTCTTC. The encoded protein is CASRIRVTYNEQFF.